This TCR beta chain was retrieved from a study of blood T cell repertoires in COVID-19. Here immunoSEQ multiplex PCR was the method, and the copy in TCRdb shows in-frame clones only, minus some. The sample includes about 77,000 clones, more than 70% seen only once; the top ten take around 7%. This receptor was taken from a woman at least 80 years old with acute or convalescent COVID-19. The sequenced sample consisted of peripheral blood.

CDR3 residues: CASSGQTGPNEKLFF. In DNA, the CDR3 is TGTGCCAGCAGTGGACAGACAGGGCCTAATGAAAAACTGTTTTTT. J is TRBJ1-4 and V is TRBV28, with TRBD1 matching 7 bases. V dropped 5 bases and J dropped 3; count of bases not matched to a gene: 6. This CDR3 has 15 residues. Per the germline V gene, CDR1 is MDHEN and CDR2 is SYDVKM.